This T cell receptor (beta chain) was identified during a study of T cells in narcolepsy. Study outcomes and limitations: Blood of same and different patients, but not healthy controls, reportedly held recurring autoreactive clonotypes.

Clones were sequenced by immunoSEQ multiplex PCR, and TCRdb holds only the in-frame ones, with some missing. The table lists under 40,000 clones, around 79% of them singletons. This clone has only a few counts. What it binds is not known. CDR1 and CDR2 (germline): SGHVS, FQNEAQ. Trimming took 8 bases from V and 6 from J, leaving 19 bases between them. This CDR3 contains 14 residues. The chain couples TRBV7-8 to TRBJ2-5; maybe TRBD2 (7 bases). Sequencing was done on a sample of CD45RA- memory CD4+ T cells from PBMCs. This TCR was sampled from a human donor with narcolepsy. DNA of the CDR3: TGTGCCAGCGGCCCCCTAAGCGGGGACAAGACCCAGTACTTC. As protein: CASGPLSGDKTQYF.